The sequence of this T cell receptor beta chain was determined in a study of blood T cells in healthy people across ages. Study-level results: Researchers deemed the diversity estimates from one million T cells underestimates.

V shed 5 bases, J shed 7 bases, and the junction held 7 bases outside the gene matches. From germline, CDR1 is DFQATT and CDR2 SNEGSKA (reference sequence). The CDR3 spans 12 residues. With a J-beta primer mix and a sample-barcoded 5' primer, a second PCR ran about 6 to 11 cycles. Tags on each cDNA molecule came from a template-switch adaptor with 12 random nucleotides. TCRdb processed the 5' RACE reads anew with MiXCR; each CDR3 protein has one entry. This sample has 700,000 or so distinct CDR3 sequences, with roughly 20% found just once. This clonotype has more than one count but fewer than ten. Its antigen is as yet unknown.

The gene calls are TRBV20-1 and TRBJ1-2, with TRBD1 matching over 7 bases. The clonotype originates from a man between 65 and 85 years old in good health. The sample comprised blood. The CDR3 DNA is TGCAGTGCTGTGACAGGGAAAAGTGGCTACACCTTC. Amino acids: CSAVTGKSGYTF.